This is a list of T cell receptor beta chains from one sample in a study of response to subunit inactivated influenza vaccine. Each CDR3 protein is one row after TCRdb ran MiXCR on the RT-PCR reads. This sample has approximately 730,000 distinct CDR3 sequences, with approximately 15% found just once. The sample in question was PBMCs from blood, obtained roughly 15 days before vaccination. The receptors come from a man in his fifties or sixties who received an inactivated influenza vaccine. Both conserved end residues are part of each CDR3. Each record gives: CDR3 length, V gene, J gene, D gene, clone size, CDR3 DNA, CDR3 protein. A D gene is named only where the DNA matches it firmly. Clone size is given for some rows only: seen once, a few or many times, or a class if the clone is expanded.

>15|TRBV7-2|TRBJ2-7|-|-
TGTGCCAGCAGCTCGGGGGCGTCGAGCCCCTACGAGCAGTACTTC
CASSSGASSPYEQYF
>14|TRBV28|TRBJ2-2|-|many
TGTGCCAGCATAAGGCAGCTGAACACCGGGGAGCTGTTTTTT
CASIRQLNTGELFF
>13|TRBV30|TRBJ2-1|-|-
TGTGCCCCCGTACAGGGATGCTACAATGAGCAGTTCTTC
CAPVQGCYNEQFF
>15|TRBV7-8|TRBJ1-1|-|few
TGTGCCAGCAGCGCAGTGGGGGGGTTGAACACTGAAGCTTTCTTT
CASSAVGGLNTEAFF
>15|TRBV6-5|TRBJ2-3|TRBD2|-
TGTGCCAGCAGTTTCTCCGGACTAGCCACAGATACGCAGTATTTT
CASSFSGLATDTQYF
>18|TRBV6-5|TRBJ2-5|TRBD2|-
TGTGCCAGCAGTTACTCGACTTTCGGGGGGGAGGGTCAAGAGACCCAGTACTTC
CASSYSTFGGEGQETQYF
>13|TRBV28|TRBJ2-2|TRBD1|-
TGTGCCAGCCGGACAGGGAATTCCGGGGAGCTGTTTTTT
CASRTGNSGELFF
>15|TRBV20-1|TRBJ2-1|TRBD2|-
TGCAGCGGCGGGGGTAGCTCGAGCTCCTACAATGAGCAGTTCTTC
CSGGGSSSSYNEQFF
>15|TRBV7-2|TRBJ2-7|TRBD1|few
TGTGCCAGCAGCTTCTACAGGGGGCAAAACTACGAGCAGTACTTC
CASSFYRGQNYEQYF
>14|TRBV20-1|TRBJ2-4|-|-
TGCAGTGCTGAGACACGGTTCGACAAAAACATTCAGTACTTC
CSAETRFDKNIQYF
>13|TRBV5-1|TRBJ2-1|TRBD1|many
TGCGCCAGCAGCCCCAGGGGGTACCATGAGCAGTTCTTC
CASSPRGYHEQFF
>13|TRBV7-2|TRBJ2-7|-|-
TGTGCCAGCAGCTTTGTGTTGACCGACGAGCAGTACTTC
CASSFVLTDEQYF
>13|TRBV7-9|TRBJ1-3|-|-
TGTGCCAGCATCCAAGGGTCCGGAAACACCATATATTTT
CASIQGSGNTIYF
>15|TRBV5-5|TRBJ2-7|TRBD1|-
TGTGCCAGCAGCCAAAACCCGGGACAGATTTACGAGCAGTACTTC
CASSQNPGQIYEQYF
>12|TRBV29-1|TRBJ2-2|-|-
TGCAGCGTTGACCTCGACTACGGGGAGCTGTTTTTT
CSVDLDYGELFF
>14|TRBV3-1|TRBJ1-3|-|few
TGTGCCAGCAGCCAAGCCCGGAGCGGAAACACCATATATTTT
CASSQARSGNTIYF
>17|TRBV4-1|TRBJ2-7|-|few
TGCGCCAGCAGCCAAGAATTAATTCAGGACAACTCCTACGAGCAGTACTTC
CASSQELIQDNSYEQYF
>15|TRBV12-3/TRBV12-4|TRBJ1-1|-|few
TGTGCCAGCAGTCCCACCGGGACATTGGCCACTGAAGCTTTCTTT
CASSPTGTLATEAFF
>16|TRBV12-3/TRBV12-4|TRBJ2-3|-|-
TGTGCCAGCAGGCCATTGAGGGGATCGGCAAGAGATACGCAGTATTTT
CASRPLRGSARDTQYF
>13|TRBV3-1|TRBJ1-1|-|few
TGTGCCAGCCTGAAAGGGGTGGGAACTGAAGCTTTCTTT
CASLKGVGTEAFF
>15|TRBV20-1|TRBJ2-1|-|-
TGCAGTGCTAGAGATACAGGAAGCTCCTACAATGAGCAGTTCTTC
CSARDTGSSYNEQFF
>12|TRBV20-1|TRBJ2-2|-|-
TGCAGTGCTAGAACGGTCACCGGGGAGCTGTTTTTT
CSARTVTGELFF
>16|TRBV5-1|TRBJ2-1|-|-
TGCGCCAGCAGCTTGGTGGGCCCACCTATGGTCGATGAGCAGTTCTTC
CASSLVGPPMVDEQFF
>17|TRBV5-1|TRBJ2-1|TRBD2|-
TGCGCCAGCAGCTTGGGACCGGGACTAGCGGCTTACAATGAGCAGTTCTTC
CASSLGPGLAAYNEQFF
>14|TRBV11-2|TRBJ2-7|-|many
TGTGCCAGCAGCTTTGGACAGGGAGGGGGCGAGCAGTACTTC
CASSFGQGGGEQYF
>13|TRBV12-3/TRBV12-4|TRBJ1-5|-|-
TGTGCCAGCAGTTTAGCTAAGGTCGCGGCCCAGCATTTT
CASSLAKVAAQHF
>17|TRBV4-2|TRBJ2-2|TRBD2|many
TGTGCCAGCAGCCCATCGTTTAGCGGGACGAACACCGGGGAGCTGTTTTTT
CASSPSFSGTNTGELFF
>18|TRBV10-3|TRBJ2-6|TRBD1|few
TGTGCCATCAGTGATTACCCGGGACAGGGTCGGAGGGCCAACGTCCTGACTTTC
CAISDYPGQGRRANVLTF
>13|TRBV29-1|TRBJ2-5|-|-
TGCAGCGTTGAAGATCGGGGGGCATCGGCCCAGTACTTC
CSVEDRGASAQYF
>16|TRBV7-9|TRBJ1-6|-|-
TGTGCCAGCAGCGGCAATTCCGGGACAAAATATTCACCCCTCCACTTT
CASSGNSGTKYSPLHF
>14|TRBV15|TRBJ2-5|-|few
TGTGCCACCAGCAGAGCGGGTCCCGGGGAGACCCAGTACTTC
CATSRAGPGETQYF
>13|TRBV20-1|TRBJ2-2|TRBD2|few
TGCAGTGCCGCGGGGGGGGCCACCGGGGAGCTGTTTTTT
CSAAGGATGELFF
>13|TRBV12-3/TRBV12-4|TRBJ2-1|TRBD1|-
TGTGCCACTACAGGGGAATCGTACAATGAGCAGTTCTTC
CATTGESYNEQFF
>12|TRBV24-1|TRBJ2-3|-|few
TGTGCCACCAGCCAAACTGCAAACACGCAGTATTTT
CATSQTANTQYF
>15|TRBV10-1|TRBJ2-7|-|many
TGCGCCAGCAGTGAGAGTTCGAGCGGACGGTACGAGCAGTACTTC
CASSESSSGRYEQYF
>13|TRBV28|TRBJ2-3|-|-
TGTGCCAGCAAGTCAGGGTTAACTGATATGCAGTATTTT
CASKSGLTDMQYF
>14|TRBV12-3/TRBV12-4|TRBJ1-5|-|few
TGTGCCAGCAGTTACGGGACCGGAGGTCAGCCCCAGCATTTT
CASSYGTGGQPQHF
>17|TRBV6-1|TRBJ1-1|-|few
TGTGCCAGCAGACCCCGACGGCGGGGCGGGGGTAGTCCTGAAGCTTTCTTT
CASRPRRRGGGSPEAFF
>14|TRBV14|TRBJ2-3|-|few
TGTGCCAGCAGCTCACGACTGGTCACAGATACGCAGTATTTT
CASSSRLVTDTQYF
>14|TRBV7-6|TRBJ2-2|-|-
TGTGCCAGCAGCTTATGGGGCCTAACCGGGGAGCTGTTTTTT
CASSLWGLTGELFF
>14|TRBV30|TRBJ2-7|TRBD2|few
TGTGCCTGGAGGACCACGGGAGGTACCTACGAGCAGTACTTC
CAWRTTGGTYEQYF
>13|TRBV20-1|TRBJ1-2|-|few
TGCAGTGCTAGAGACGACAGAAACTATGGCTACACCTTC
CSARDDRNYGYTF
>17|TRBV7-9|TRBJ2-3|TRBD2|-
TGTGCCAGCAGCTTAGCCGGGCGGGGGGCGAGCACAGATACGCAGTATTTT
CASSLAGRGASTDTQYF
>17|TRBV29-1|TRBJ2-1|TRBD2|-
TGCAGCGTTGAAGATCGGTCTAGCGGGGGGCTCTACAATGAGCAGTTCTTC
CSVEDRSSGGLYNEQFF
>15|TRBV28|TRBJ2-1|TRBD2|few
TGTGCCAGCAGTCCTCTAGCGGGAGGTCACAATGAGCAGTTCTTC
CASSPLAGGHNEQFF
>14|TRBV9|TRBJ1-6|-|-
TGTGCCAGCAGCGTAGTAGGGTTTAATTCACCCCTCCACTTT
CASSVVGFNSPLHF
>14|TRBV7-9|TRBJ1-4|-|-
TGTGCCAGCAGCTTAGAGTCGAGGGGTGAAAAACTGTTTTTT
CASSLESRGEKLFF
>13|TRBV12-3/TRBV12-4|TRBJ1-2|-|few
TGTGCCAGCAGCCCTCAGATTAACTATGGCTACACCTTC
CASSPQINYGYTF
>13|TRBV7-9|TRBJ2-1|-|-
TGTGCCAGCAGCTTAGCGGGGGGCGTAGGGCAGTTCTTC
CASSLAGGVGQFF
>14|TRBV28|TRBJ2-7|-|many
TGTGCCAGCAGTTTATTACCCAGCTCCTACGAGCAGTACTTC
CASSLLPSSYEQYF
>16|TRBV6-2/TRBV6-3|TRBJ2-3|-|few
TGTGCCAGCAGTCGACGAGGAGTGAGAAACACAGATACGCAGTATTTT
CASSRRGVRNTDTQYF
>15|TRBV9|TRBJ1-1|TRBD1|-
TGTGCCAGCAGCGTGGGGGCCGGGACAGTAACTGAAGCTTTCTTT
CASSVGAGTVTEAFF
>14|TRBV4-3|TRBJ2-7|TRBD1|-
TGCGCCAGCTCCCCCGACAGGGGGCGCGGCGAGCAGTACTTC
CASSPDRGRGEQYF